This entry is about one T cell receptor beta chain. In the original processing: Amplification of reference gene primers was used by the study to estimate nucleated cell counts. Sequencing used immunoSEQ multiplex PCR; TCRdb keeps in-frame clones, though not all of them. V and J calls and clone size are those listed in that table; D and trimming were worked out from the DNA. The sample shows some 290,000 clones, 80% to 90% of them seen only once. This sample is drawn from a study of blood T cell repertoires in COVID-19. Study in general: From the United States, Italy and Spain came samples of acute and convalescent COVID-19. The analysed material was cDNA or gDNA that came from T cells, B-cell-depleted T cells, or PBMCs.

Germline lookup yields CDR1 SNHLY and CDR2 FYNNEI. V was clipped by 10 bases and J by 3 bases, with 15 bases between them. The CDR3 contains 13 residues. Sequenced sample: peripheral blood. The rearrangement uses TRBV2 and TRBJ1-1; a possible D gene is TRBD1 (5 bases). The TCR originated in a woman in her 30s with COVID-19, enrolled during active disease. The DNA of the CDR3 is TGTGCCAACTCTTACGGGGACTACACTGAAGCTTTCTTT. It codes for CANSYGDYTEAFF.